This entry features one TCR beta chain sequence. The data stem from a study of blood T cell repertoires in COVID-19. Some clones are missing from TCRdb's copy, which holds only in-frame ones; the method was immunoSEQ multiplex PCR. The table includes 65,000 to 75,000 clones, roughly nine tenths detected once. The CDR3 extends over 15 amino acids. The V gene end was trimmed by 4 bases and the J gene end by 1 base; junction bases not matched to a gene: 1. Germline V gene sequence: CDR1 SEHNR, CDR2 FQNEAQ (reference sequence). V and J are TRBV7-9 and TRBJ2-7, with 13 bases that match TRBD2. This TCR derives from a man aged 50-60 years with active COVID-19. Sequenced material: peripheral blood. CDR3: CASSWTSGGSYEQYF. The CDR3 DNA sequence: TGTGCCAGCAGCTGGACTAGCGGGGGATCCTACGAGCAGTACTTC.